This entry describes one TCR beta chain. The antigen remains undetermined. Germline V CDR1 and CDR2: MNHNS, SASEGT. The CDR3 totals 15 residues. This entry has no DNA. This specimen comes from a study of synovial regulatory T cells in juvenile arthritis. Produced via immunoSEQ multiplex PCR; TCRdb's table is partial and in-frame only. The sample has about 10,000 clones, and its top ten clones hold 0.35%. Study results and caveats: Synovial Tregs shared more CDR3 sequences with iaTregs than other blood Tregs. Across patients, iaTreg TCR repertoires were mostly private, partly shared with synovial Teff and blood CPL.

Donors were approximately eleven juvenile idiopathic arthritis patients with active disease, 3 polyarticular and 8 oligoarticular. The clonotype comes from a donor younger than 30 with juvenile idiopathic arthritis. Source material: Treg cells from blood. Noted subset: remaining (HLA-DR-negative) circulating blood Treg cells. V usage is TRBV6-1 and J usage is TRBJ1-4. CDR3: CASSDLGSSNEKLFF.